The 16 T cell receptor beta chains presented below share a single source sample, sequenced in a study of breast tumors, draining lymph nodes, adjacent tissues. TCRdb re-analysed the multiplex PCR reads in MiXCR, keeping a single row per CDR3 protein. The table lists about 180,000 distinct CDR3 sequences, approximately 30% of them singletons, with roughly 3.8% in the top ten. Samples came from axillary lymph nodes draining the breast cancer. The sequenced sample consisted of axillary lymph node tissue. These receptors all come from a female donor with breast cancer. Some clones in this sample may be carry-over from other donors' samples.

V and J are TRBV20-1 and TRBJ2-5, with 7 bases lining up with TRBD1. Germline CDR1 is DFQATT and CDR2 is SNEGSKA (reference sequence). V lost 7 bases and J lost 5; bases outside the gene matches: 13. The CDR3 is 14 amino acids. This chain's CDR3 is CSVSNRGRGETQYF. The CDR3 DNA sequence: TGCAGTGTATCTAACAGGGGCAGGGGGGAGACCCAGTACTTC.

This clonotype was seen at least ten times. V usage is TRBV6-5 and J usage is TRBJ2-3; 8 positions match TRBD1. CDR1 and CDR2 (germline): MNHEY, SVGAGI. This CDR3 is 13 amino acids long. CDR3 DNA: TGTGCTTCCGGACAGGGTGATCGAGATACGCAGTATTTT. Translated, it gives CASGQGDRDTQYF.

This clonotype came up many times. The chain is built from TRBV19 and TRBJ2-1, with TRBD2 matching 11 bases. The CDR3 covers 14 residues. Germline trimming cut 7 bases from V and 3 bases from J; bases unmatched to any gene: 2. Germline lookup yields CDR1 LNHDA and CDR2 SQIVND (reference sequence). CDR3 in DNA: TGTGCCAGTATTGGACTAGCGGGCTACAATGAGCAGTTCTTC. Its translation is CASIGLAGYNEQFF.

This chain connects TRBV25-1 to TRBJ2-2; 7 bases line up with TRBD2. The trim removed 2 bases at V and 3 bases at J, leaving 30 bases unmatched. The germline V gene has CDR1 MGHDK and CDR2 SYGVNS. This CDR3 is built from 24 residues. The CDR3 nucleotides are TGTGCCAGCAGTGAACACGACATCGATAATCACAGGTACGCGGGAGCTTCGGACACCGGGGAGCTGTTTTTT. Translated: CASSEHDIDNHRYAGASDTGELFF.

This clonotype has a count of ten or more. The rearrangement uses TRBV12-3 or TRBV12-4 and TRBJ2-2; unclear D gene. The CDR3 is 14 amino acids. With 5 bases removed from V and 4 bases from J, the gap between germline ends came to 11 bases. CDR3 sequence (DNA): TGTGCCAGCAGTGAAGCCCTTGGCACCGGGGAGCTGTTTTTT. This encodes CASSEALGTGELFF.

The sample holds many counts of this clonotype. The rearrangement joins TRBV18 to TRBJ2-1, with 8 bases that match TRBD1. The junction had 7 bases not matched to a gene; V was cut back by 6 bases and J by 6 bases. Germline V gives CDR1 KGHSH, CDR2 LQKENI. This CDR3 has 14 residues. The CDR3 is CASSPRTGRNEQFF. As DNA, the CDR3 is TGTGCCAGCTCTCCAAGGACAGGGCGCAATGAGCAGTTCTTC.

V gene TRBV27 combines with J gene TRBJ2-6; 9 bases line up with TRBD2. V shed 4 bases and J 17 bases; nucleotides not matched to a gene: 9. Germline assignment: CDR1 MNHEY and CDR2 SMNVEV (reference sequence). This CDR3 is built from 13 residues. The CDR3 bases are TGTGCCAGCAGTTCCCTGATAGCGGGAGTTATGACTTTC. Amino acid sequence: CASSSLIAGVMTF.

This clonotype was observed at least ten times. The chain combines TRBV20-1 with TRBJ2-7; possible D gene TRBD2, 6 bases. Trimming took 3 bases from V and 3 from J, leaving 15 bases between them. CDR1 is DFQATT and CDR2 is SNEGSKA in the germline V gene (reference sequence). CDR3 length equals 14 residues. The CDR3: CSARSPADYYEQYF. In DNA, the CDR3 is TGCAGTGCTAGGAGCCCAGCGGACTACTACGAGCAGTACTTC.

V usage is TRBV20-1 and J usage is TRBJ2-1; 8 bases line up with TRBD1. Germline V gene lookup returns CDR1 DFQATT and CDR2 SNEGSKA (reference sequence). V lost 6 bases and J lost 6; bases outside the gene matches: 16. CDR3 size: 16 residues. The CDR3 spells CSASSPPTGAINEQFF. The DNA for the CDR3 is TGCAGTGCCAGCTCACCACCGACAGGGGCGATCAATGAGCAGTTCTTC.

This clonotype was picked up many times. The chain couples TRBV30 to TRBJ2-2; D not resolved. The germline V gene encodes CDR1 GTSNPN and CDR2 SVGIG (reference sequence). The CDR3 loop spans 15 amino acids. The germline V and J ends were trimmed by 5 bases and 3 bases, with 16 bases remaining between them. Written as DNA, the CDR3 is TGTGCCTGGCGATTCAGGCTTAAGGACACCGGGGAGCTGTTTTTT. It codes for CAWRFRLKDTGELFF.

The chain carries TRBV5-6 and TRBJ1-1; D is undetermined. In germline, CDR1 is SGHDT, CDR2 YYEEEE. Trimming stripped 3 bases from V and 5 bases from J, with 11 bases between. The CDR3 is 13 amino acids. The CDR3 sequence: CASSYLFGTEAFF. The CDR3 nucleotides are TGTGCCAGCAGCTACCTCTTCGGAACTGAAGCTTTCTTT. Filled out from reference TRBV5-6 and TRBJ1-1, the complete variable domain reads DAGVTQSPTHLIKTRGQQVTLRCSPKSGHDTVSWYQQALGQGPQFIFQYYEEEERQRGNFPDRFSGHQFPNYSSELNVNALLLGDSALYLCASSYLFGTEAFFGQGTRLTVV.

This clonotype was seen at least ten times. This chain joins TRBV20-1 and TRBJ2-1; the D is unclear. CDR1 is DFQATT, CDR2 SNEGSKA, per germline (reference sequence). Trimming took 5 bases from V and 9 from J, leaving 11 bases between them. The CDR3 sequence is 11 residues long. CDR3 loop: CSALSGPEQFF. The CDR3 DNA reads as TGCAGTGCTCTTAGTGGGCCTGAGCAGTTCTTC.

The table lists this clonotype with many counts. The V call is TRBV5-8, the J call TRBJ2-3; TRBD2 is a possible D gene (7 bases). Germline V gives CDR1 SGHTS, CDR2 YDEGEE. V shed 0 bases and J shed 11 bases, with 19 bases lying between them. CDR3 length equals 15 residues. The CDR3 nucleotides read TGTGCCAGCAGCTTGGCCGGAGGGGGGGGAGCGGGGCAGTATTTT. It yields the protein CASSLAGGGGAGQYF.

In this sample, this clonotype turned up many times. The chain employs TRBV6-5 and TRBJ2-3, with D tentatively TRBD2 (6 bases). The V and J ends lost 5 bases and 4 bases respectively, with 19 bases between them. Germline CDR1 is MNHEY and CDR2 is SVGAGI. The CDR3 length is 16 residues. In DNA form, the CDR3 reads TGTGCCAGCAGTCACCTCTCCGCGGGAAAGGCAGATACGCAGTATTTT. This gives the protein CASSHLSAGKADTQYF.

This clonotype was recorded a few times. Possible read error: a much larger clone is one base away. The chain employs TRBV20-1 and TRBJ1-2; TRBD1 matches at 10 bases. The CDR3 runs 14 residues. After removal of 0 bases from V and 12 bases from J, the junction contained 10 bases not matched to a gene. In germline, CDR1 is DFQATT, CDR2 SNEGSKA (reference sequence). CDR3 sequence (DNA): TGCAGTGCTAGAGATCTGGGGACAGGGGCTATCAACACCTTC. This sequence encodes CSARDLGTGAINTF.

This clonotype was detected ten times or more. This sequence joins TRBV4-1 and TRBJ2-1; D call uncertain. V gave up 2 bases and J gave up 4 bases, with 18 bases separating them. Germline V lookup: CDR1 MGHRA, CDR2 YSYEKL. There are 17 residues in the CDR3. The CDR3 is CASSQSDLGFTYNEQFF. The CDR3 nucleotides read TGCGCCAGCAGCCAATCCGACCTGGGATTTACTTACAATGAGCAGTTCTTC.